The present TCR beta chain was sequenced within a study of cytomegalovirus exposure and HLA in healthy donors. Study-wide findings and caveats: Most TCR sequences were rare, but some public TCRs occurred in many donors.

Concerning this clone itself: The antigen is unknown.

This CDR3 contains 16 residues. The V gene's germline CDR1 is GTSNPN and CDR2 SVGIG (reference sequence). V gave up 3 bases and J gave up 3 bases, with 15 bases separating them. Separate from the roughly 700-subject first cohort, the 120-subject validation cohort was the one that the donors belonged to. This table comes from immunoSEQ multiplex PCR, and its TCRdb copy is limited to in-frame clones, with some not included. The table has 200,000 to 250,000 clones, 83% seen once. Sample: PBMCs. This receptor was taken from a woman aged 18-29 years in good health and CMV-seronegative. The genes are TRBV30 and TRBJ1-6; the D gene is possibly TRBD1 (5 bases). The CDR3 sequence: CAWSGFWGDYNSPLHF. The CDR3 coding sequence is TGTGCCTGGAGCGGGTTCTGGGGGGACTATAATTCACCCCTCCACTTT.